The source of this TCR beta chain is a study of cytomegalovirus exposure and HLA in healthy donors. The PCR contained 60 Vbeta and 13 Jbeta primers. Repertoires were generated with immunoSEQ multiplex PCR, while TCRdb's copy carries only in-frame clones and drops some. The sample contains 130,000 or so clones, roughly four fifths of which appear only once. Germline V gives CDR1 GTSNPN, CDR2 SVGIG (reference sequence). The trim removed 6 bases at V and 3 bases at J, leaving 8 bases unmatched. This CDR3 spans 14 amino acids. The specimen sequenced was PBMCs. The sequence derives from a man younger than 40 in good health and CMV-seronegative. The gene calls are TRBV30 and TRBJ1-5; TRBD1 agrees at 7 bases. The CDR3 sequence is CACAMTGPNQPQHF. CDR3 in DNA: TGTGCCTGCGCTATGACAGGGCCCAATCAGCCCCAGCATTTT.